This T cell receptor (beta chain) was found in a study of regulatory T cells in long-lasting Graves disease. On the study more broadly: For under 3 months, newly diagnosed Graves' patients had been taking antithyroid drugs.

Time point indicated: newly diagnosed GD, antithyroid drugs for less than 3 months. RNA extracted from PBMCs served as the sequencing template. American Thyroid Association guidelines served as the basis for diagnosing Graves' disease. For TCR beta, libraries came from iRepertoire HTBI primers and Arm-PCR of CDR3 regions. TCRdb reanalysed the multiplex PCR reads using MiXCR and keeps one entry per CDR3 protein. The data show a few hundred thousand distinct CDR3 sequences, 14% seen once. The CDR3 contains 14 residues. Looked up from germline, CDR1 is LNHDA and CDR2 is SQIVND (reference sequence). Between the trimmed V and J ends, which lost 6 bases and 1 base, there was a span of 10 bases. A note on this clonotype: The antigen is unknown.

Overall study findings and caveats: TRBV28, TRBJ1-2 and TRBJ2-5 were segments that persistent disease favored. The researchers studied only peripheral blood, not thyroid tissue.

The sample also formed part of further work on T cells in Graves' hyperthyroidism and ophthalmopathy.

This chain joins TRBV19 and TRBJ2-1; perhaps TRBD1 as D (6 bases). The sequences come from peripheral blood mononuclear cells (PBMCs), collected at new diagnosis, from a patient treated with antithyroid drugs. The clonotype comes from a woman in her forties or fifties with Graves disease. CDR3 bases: TGTGCCAGTAGAGGGGGTAGGTCCTACAATGAGCAGTTCTTC. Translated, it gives CASRGGRSYNEQFF.